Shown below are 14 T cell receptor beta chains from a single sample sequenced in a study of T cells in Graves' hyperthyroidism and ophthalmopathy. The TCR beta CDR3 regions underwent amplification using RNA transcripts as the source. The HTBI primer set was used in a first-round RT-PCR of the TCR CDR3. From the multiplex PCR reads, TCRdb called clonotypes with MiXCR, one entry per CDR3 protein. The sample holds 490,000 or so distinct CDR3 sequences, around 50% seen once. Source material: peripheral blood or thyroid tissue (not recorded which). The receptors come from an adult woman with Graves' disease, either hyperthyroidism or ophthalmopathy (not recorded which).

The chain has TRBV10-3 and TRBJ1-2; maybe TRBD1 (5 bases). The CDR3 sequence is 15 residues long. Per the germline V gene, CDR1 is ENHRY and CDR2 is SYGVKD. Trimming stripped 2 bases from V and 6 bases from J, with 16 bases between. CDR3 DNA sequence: TGTGCCATCAGTGAGAGGGGAGGCAGCACTAATGGCTACACCTTC. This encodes CAISERGGSTNGYTF.

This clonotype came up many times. The CDR3 loop is CAIKGDSDNQPQHF. The CDR3 coding sequence is TGTGCCATCAAAGGGGACAGCGATAATCAGCCCCAGCATTTT. The chain uses TRBV10-3 and TRBJ1-5; 7 bases map to TRBD1. Losses at the gene ends were 7 bases for V and 4 bases for J; bases not matched to a gene: 7. CDR1 is ENHRY, CDR2 SYGVKD, per germline. The CDR3 spans 14 residues.

In nucleotides, the CDR3 is TGTGCCACCAGCAGTTTTCTATCGGGACAGCCCCAGCATTTT. Its protein is CATSSFLSGQPQHF. The chain is built from TRBV15 and TRBJ1-5, with D uncertain. The V end was cut by 3 bases, the J end by 7 bases, with 13 bases between. The CDR3 totals 14 residues. Germline CDR1 and CDR2: LNHNV and YYDKDF (reference sequence).

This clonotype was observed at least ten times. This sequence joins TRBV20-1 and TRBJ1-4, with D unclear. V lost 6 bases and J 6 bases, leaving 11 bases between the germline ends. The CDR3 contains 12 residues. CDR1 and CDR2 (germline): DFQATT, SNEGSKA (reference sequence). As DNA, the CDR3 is TGCAGTGCGGCGGGCCCTGATGAAAAACTGTTTTTT. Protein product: CSAAGPDEKLFF.

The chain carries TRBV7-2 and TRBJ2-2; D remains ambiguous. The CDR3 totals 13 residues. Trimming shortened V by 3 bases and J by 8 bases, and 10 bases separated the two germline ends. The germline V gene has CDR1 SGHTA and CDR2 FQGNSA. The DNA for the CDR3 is TGTGCCAGCAGCTTGTGGCGAGCGGGGGAGCTGTTTTTT. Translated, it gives CASSLWRAGELFF.

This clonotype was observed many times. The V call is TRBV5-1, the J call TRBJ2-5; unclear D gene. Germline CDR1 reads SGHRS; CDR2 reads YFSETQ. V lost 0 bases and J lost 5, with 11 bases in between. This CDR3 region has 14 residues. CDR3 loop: CASSLEGFGETQYF. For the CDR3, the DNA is TGCGCCAGCAGCTTGGAGGGTTTCGGGGAGACCCAGTACTTC.

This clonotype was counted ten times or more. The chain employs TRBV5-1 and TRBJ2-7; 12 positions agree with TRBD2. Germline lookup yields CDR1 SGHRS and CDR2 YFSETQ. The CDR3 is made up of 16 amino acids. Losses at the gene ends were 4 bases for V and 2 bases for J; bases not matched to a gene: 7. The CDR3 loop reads CASSLRLAGATYEQYF. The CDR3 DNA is TGCGCCAGCAGCCTACGACTAGCGGGGGCCACCTACGAGCAGTACTTC.

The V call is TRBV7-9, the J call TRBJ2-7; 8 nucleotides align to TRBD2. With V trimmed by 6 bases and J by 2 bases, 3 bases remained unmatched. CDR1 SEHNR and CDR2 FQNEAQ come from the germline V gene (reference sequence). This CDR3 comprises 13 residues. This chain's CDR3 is CASSSGTTYEQYF. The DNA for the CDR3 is TGTGCCAGCAGTAGCGGGACCACCTACGAGCAGTACTTC.

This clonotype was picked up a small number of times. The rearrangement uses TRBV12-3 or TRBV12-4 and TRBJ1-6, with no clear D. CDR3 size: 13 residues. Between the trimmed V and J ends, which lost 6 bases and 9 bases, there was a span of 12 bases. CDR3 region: CASSASGVSPLHF. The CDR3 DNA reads TGTGCCAGCAGCGCGTCGGGTGTTTCACCCCTCCACTTT.

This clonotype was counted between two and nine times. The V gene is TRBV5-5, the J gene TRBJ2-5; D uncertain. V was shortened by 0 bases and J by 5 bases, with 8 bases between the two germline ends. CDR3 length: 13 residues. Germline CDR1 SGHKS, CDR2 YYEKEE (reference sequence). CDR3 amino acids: CASSLGRSETQYF. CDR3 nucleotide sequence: TGTGCCAGCAGCTTGGGGCGCTCGGAGACCCAGTACTTC.

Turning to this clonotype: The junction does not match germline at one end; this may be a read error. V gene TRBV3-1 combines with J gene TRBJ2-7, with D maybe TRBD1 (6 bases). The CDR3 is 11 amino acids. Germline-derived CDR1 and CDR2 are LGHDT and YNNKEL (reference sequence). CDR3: CASSQSGHRHF. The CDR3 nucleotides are TGTGCCAGCAGCCAATCGGGACATCGACACTTC.

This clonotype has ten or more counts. CDR3 protein: CSARATGPNQPQHF. The CDR3 DNA is TGCAGTGCTAGAGCCACAGGGCCAAATCAGCCCCAGCATTTT. The chain joins TRBV20-1 to TRBJ1-5, with a tentative D call TRBD1 (6 bases). The CDR3 has 14 residues. Germline CDR1 and CDR2: DFQATT and SNEGSKA (reference sequence). Trimming pared 1 base from V and 4 bases from J, leaving 11 bases between.

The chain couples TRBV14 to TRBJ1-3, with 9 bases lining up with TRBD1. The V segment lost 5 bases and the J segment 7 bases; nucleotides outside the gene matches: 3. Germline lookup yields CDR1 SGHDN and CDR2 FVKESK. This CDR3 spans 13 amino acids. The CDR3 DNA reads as TGTGCCAGCAGCGTACAGGGGGCTAACACCATATATTTT. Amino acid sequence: CASSVQGANTIYF.

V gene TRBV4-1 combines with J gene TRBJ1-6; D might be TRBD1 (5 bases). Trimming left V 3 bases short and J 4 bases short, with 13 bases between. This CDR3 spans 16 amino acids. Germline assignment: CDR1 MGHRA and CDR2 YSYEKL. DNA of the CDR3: TGCGCCAGCAGCCACCCGGGACGGGAGTATAATTCACCCCTCCACTTT. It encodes CASSHPGREYNSPLHF.